This T cell receptor beta chain was found in a study of shared clonotypes between healthy human individuals. Study-level findings and limits: In general, naive subsets displayed greater estimated richness than memory subsets did.

Authors' data handling: ImmunoSEQ output lacked quality scores and full-length reads, limiting matched filtering. Method: immunoSEQ multiplex PCR; TCRdb's copy keeps in-frame clones and lacks some. The DNA was the basis for D and trimming; V, J and clone size are from that table. The table lists over 2,000,000 clones, roughly 95% of them singletons. On this clone itself: Its antigen is still unknown.

Naive CD8 cells comprised CD45RO-negative, CCR7-positively selected cells, excluding terminally differentiated effector memory CD45RA+ cells. V was clipped by 4 bases and J by 7 bases; unmatched bases: 12. CDR1 is SGDLS, CDR2 YYNGEE, per germline. The CDR3 is 16 residues long. The TCR originated in a man younger than 35 in good health. Some clones in this sample may be carry-over from other donors' samples. The sequencing input was naive CD8+ T cells from PBMCs. V and J are TRBV9 and TRBJ1-4, with 8 bases aligning to TRBD1. This chain's CDR3 is CASSPVVTGGLEKLFF. DNA for the CDR3: TGTGCCAGCAGCCCAGTAGTAACAGGGGGTCTTGAAAAACTGTTTTTT.